Below are 8 T cell receptor beta chains sequenced from a single sample in a study of cytomegalovirus exposure and HLA in healthy donors. The primer mix had 60 Vbeta and 13 Jbeta primers. TCRdb keeps only in-frame clones here, not all; method: immunoSEQ multiplex PCR. Of 200,000 to 250,000 clones in the sample, 60% to 80% are singletons; the top ten hold around 1.8%. Sequencing was carried out using PBMCs. The source is a man between 18 and 29 years old in good health and CMV-seronegative.

This sequence joins TRBV28 and TRBJ2-2; the D gene is possibly TRBD1 (5 bases). CDR3 size: 16 residues. Trimming left V 6 bases short and J 1 base short, with 15 bases between. Germline loops: CDR1 MDHEN, CDR2 SYDVKM. The CDR3: CASSLDGAENTGELFF. The CDR3 region has the DNA TGTGCCAGCAGCTTGGATGGGGCAGAGAACACCGGGGAGCTGTTTTTT. The full variable domain, in which reference TRBV28 and TRBJ2-2 provide the parts outside the CDR3, is DVKVTQSSRYLVKRTGEKVFLECVQDMDHENMFWYRQDPGLGLRLIYFSYDVKMKEKGDIPEGYSVSREKKERFSLILESASTNQTSMYLCASSLDGAENTGELFFGEGSRLTVL.

V and J are TRBV5-1 and TRBJ2-2; TRBD1 matches at 9 bases. The V gene end was trimmed by 7 bases and the J gene end by 5 bases; junction bases not matched to a gene: 9. The CDR3 contains 15 residues. Germline-derived CDR1 and CDR2 are SGHRS and YFSETQ. Here the CDR3 DNA reads TGCGCCAGCCGCCGAATGACAGGGGGGACCGGGGAGCTGTTTTTT. This codes for CASRRMTGGTGELFF.

The chain employs TRBV7-3 and TRBJ2-5; 8 nucleotides align to TRBD1. The CDR3 extends over 15 amino acids. Germline V gene lookup returns CDR1 SGHTA and CDR2 FQGTGA. Trimming removed 1 base from V and 5 bases from J; junction bases left unmatched: 6. The chain's CDR3 is CASSLRQGAAETQYF. The CDR3 coding sequence is TGTGCCAGCAGCTTAAGGCAGGGGGCGGCGGAGACCCAGTACTTC.

The chain carries TRBV12-5 and TRBJ1-2, with D hard to call. V lost 5 bases to trimming and J lost 4 bases, with 8 bases between them. The CDR3 contains 12 residues. Germline V gene sequence: CDR1 LGHNT, CDR2 FRNRAP. CDR3 bases: TGTGCTAGTGGTCTAGGCCCCTATGGCTACACCTTC. Its protein is CASGLGPYGYTF.

The rearrangement joins TRBV6-5 to TRBJ1-5; no clear D. The V gene lost 2 bases and the J gene lost 7 bases, with 9 bases spanning the gap. This CDR3 comprises 13 residues. Germline CDR1 MNHEY, CDR2 SVGAGI. The CDR3 nucleotides read TGTGCCAGCAGTTACGGGCGCGACCAGCCCCAGCATTTT. Translating gives CASSYGRDQPQHF.

The rearrangement joins TRBV28 to TRBJ2-1; the match to TRBD2 covers 11 bases. This CDR3 has 19 amino acids. Germline trimming cut 5 bases from V and 0 bases from J; bases unmatched to any gene: 12. CDR1 and CDR2 (germline): MDHEN, SYDVKM. CDR3: CASSDLWTSGHRSYNEQFF. CDR3 DNA: TGTGCCAGCAGTGACCTCTGGACTAGCGGGCACCGCTCCTACAATGAGCAGTTCTTC.

The CDR3 is CASSLEGARNEQFF. CDR3 sequence (DNA): TGTGCCAGCAGCTTAGAGGGGGCGCGGAATGAGCAGTTCTTC. This chain links TRBV7-9 with TRBJ2-1; TRBD1 matches at 7 bases. V shed 1 base and J 7 bases; nucleotides not matched to a gene: 4. The CDR3 length is 14 residues. Germline CDR1 and CDR2: SEHNR and FQNEAQ (reference sequence).

The chain couples TRBV7-9 to TRBJ1-6; the D is unclear. In germline, CDR1 is SEHNR, CDR2 FQNEAQ (reference sequence). The CDR3 covers 17 residues. V lost 4 bases, J lost 0 bases, and 13 bases lay in between. CDR3 sequence (DNA): TGTGCCAGCAGCTCCCCGGAGGTCTTCTCCTATAATTCACCCCTCCACTTT. Amino acid sequence: CASSSPEVFSYNSPLHF.